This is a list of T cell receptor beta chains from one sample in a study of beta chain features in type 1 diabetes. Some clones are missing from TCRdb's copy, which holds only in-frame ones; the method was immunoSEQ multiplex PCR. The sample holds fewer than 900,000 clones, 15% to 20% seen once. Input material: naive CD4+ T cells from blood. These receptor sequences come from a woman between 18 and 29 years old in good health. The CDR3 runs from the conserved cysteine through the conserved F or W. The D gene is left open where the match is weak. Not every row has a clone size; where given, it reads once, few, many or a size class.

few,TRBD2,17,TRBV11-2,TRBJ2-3,TGTGCCAGCAGCTTTGTTGGAGCGGGAGGGCGAGGAGATACGCAGTATTTT,CASSFVGAGGRGDTQYF
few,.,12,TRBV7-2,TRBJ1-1,TGTGCCAGCAGCTACCTTTTGGCTGAAGCTTTCTTT,CASSYLLAEAFF
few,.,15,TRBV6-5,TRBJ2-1,TGTGCCAGCAGGGCAGGGACTTCAACCTACAATGAGCAGTTCTTC,CASRAGTSTYNEQFF
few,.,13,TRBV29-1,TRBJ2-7,TGCAGCGTTATGTCGCCTGCTAGGAGCGAGCAGTACTTC,CSVMSPARSEQYF
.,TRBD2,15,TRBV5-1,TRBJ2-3,TGCGCCAGCAGAGAGAGGACTAGCGTGGCAGATACGCAGTATTTT,CASRERTSVADTQYF
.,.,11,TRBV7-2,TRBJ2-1,TGTGCCAGCCGGACCGCGGGGGAGCAGTTCTTC,CASRTAGEQFF
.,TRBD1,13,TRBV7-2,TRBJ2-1,TGTGCCAGCAGCTTTACAGGGGTCGATGAGCAGTTCTTC,CASSFTGVDEQFF
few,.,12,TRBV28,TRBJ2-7,TGTGCCAGCTCCGGGACGGTCTACGAGCAGTACTTC,CASSGTVYEQYF
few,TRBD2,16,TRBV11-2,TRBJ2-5,TGTGCCAGCAGCTTAGGGGGTAGCGGGAGACAAGAGACCCAGTACTTC,CASSLGGSGRQETQYF
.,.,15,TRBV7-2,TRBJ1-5,TGTGCCAGCAGCTTTTTGGGTTACCCCAATCAGCCCCAGCATTTT,CASSFLGYPNQPQHF